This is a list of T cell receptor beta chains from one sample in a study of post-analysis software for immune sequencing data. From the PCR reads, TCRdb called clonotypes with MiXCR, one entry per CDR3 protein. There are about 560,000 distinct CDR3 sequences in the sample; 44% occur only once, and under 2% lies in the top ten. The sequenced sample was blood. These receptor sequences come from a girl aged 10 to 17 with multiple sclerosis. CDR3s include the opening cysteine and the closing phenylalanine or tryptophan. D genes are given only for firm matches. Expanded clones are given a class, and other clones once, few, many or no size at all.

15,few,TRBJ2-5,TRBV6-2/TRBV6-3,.,CASSLVWAIQETQYF,TGTGCCAGCAGTCTCGTGTGGGCAATTCAAGAGACCCAGTACTTC
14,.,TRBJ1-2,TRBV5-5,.,CASSMDSTVVGYTF,TGTGCCAGCAGCATGGACAGTACCGTGGTGGGCTACACCTTC
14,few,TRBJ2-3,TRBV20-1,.,CSARGAGRADTQYF,TGCAGTGCTAGGGGCGCAGGGCGGGCAGATACGCAGTATTTT
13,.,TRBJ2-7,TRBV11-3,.,CASSRDKYYEQYF,TGTGCCAGCAGCCGGGACAAGTACTACGAGCAGTACTTC
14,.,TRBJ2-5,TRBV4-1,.,CASSQVTHQEAQYF,TGCGCCAGCAGCCAAGTAACTCATCAAGAGGCCCAGTACTTC
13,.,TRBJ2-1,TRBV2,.,CASSAYSGPEQFF,TGTGCCAGCAGCGCGTACTCGGGGCCTGAGCAGTTCTTC
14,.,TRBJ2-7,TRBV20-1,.,CSARDRGSTYEQYF,TGCAGTGCTAGAGATCGGGGCAGTACCTACGAGCAGTACTTC
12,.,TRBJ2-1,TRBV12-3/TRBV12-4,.,CASSLEQEEQFF,TGTGCCAGCAGTTTAGAACAAGAGGAGCAGTTCTTC
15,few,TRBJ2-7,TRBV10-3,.,CAISESTRPRVEQYF,TGTGCCATCAGTGAGTCAACACGGCCGAGGGTCGAGCAGTACTTC
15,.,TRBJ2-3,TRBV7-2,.,CASSLAPGGTDTQYF,TGTGCCAGCAGCTTAGCCCCTGGCGGCACAGATACGCAGTATTTT
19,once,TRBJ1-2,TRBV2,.,CASSPMQGMLAVAIYGYTF,TGTGCCAGCAGTCCGATGCAGGGGATGTTAGCGGTTGCGATCTATGGCTACACCTTC
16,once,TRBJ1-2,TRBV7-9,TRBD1,CASSPSFGRGDYGYTF,TGTGCCAGCAGCCCGTCTTTCGGCAGGGGGGACTATGGCTACACCTTC
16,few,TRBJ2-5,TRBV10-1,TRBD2,CASSTTSGALRETQYF,TGCGCCAGCAGTACCACTAGCGGAGCCCTCCGGGAGACCCAGTACTTC
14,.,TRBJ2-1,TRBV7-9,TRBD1,CASTITGGYNEQFF,TGTGCCAGCACAATTACAGGGGGCTACAATGAGCAGTTCTTC
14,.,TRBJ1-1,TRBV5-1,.,CASSFRFMNTEAFF,TGCGCCAGCAGCTTCCGGTTCATGAACACTGAAGCTTTCTTT
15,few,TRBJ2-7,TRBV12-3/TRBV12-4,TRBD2,CASSPGTRGSYEQYF,TGTGCCAGCAGCCCCGGGACTAGGGGCTCCTACGAGCAGTACTTC
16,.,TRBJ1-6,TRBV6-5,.,CASRDGTSSYNSPLHF,TGTGCCAGCAGGGACGGGACGAGCTCCTATAATTCACCCCTCCACTTT
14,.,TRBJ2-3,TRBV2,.,CASSVSISTDTQYF,TGTGCCAGCAGCGTGTCCATAAGCACAGATACGCAGTATTTT
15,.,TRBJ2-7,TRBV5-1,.,CASSLEGGALYEQYF,TGCGCCAGCAGCTTGGAAGGGGGGGCACTCTACGAGCAGTACTTC
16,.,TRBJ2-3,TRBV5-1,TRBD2,CASSFVTGGASDTQYF,TGCGCCAGCAGCTTCGTGACCGGGGGGGCATCAGATACGCAGTATTTT
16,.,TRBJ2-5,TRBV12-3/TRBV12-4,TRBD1,CASSTNDRALRGTQYF,TGTGCCAGCAGCACGAACGACAGGGCCCTAAGAGGGACCCAGTACTTC
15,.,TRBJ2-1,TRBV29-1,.,CSVAGTPDSYNEQFF,TGCAGCGTTGCCGGGACACCCGACTCCTACAATGAGCAGTTCTTC
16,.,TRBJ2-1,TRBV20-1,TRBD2,CSARDLGTNIYNEQFF,TGCAGTGCTAGAGACCTGGGGACTAATATTTACAATGAGCAGTTCTTC
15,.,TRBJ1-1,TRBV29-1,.,CSSGVPGIMNTEAFF,TGCAGCTCCGGGGTACCGGGCATCATGAACACTGAAGCTTTCTTT
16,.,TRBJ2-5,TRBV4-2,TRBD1,CASSLRDRGSRETQYF,TGTGCCAGCAGCCTCCGGGACAGGGGGTCCCGAGAGACCCAGTACTTC
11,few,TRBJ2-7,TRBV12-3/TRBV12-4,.,CASSKGWEQYF,TGTGCCAGCAGTAAAGGTTGGGAGCAGTACTTC
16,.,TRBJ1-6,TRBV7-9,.,CASSLGGEFGRSPLHF,TGTGCCAGCAGCTTAGGAGGAGAGTTCGGGCGTTCACCCCTCCACTTT
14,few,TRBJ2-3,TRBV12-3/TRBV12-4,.,CASSPTSITDTQYF,TGTGCCAGCAGTCCGACTAGTATAACAGATACGCAGTATTTT
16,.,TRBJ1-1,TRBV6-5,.,CASSSTPFQGPTEAFF,TGTGCCAGCAGTTCCACCCCTTTTCAGGGGCCCACTGAAGCTTTCTTT
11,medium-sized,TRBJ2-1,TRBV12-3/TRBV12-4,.,CASSFGNEQFF,TGTGCCAGCAGCTTCGGCAATGAGCAGTTCTTC
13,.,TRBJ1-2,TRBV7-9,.,CASSDSADYGYTF,TGTGCCAGCAGCGACAGCGCCGACTATGGCTACACCTTC
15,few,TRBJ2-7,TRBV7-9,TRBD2,CASSSQRGDFYEQYF,TGTGCCAGCAGCTCCCAGCGGGGGGACTTTTACGAGCAGTACTTC
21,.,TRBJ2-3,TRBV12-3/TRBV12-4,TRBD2,CASRRRGGTSGGNWATDTQYF,TGTGCCAGCAGGCGGCGAGGGGGAACTAGCGGGGGGAACTGGGCGACAGATACGCAGTATTTT
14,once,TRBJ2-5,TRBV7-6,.,CASSDAGAGETQYF,TGTGCCAGCAGCGACGCGGGGGCCGGAGAGACCCAGTACTTC
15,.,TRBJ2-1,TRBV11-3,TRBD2,CASSPSGRRYNEQFF,TGTGCCAGCAGCCCCAGCGGGAGAAGGTACAATGAGCAGTTCTTC
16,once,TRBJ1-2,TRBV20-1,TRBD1,CSAPGTGGAGNYGYTF,TGCAGTGCTCCCGGGACAGGGGGCGCAGGGAACTATGGCTACACCTTC
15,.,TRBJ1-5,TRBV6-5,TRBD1,CASSYWTGGHQPQHF,TGTGCCAGCAGTTATTGGACAGGGGGCCACCAGCCCCAGCATTTT
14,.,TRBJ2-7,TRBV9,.,CASSVGTVGGEQYF,TGTGCCAGCAGCGTAGGGACAGTCGGGGGAGAGCAGTACTTC
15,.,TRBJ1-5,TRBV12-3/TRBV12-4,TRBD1,CASRPGTGLNQPQHF,TGTGCCAGCAGGCCCGGGACAGGGCTCAATCAGCCCCAGCATTTT
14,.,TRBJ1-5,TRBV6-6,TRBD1,CASSSPEGAQPQHF,TGTGCCAGCAGTTCTCCTGAGGGGGCACAGCCCCAGCATTTT
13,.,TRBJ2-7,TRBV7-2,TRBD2,CATGGTYSVEQYF,TGTGCCACGGGGGGGACCTATTCCGTCGAGCAGTACTTC
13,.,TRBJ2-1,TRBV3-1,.,CASSHGGRNEQFF,TGTGCCAGCAGCCACGGGGGGCGGAATGAGCAGTTCTTC
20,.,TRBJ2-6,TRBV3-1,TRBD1,CASSQLGGTGGYSGANVLTF,TGTGCCAGCAGCCAACTCGGCGGGACAGGTGGATACTCTGGGGCCAACGTCCTGACTTTC
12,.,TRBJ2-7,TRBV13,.,CASSRITHEQYF,TGTGCCAGCAGCCGTATTACCCACGAGCAGTACTTC
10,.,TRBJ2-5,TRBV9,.,CASSDPRRYF,TGTGCCAGCAGCGACCCCCGGCGGTACTTC
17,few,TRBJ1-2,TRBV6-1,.,CASSRFTNPQGLGGYTF,TGTGCCAGCAGCCGTTTCACCAACCCACAGGGTTTAGGTGGCTACACCTTC
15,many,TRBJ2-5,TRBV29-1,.,CSVQRQGDATETQYF,TGCAGCGTCCAAAGGCAGGGCGACGCAACGGAGACCCAGTACTTC
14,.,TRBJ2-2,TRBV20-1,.,CSAGGGSNTGELFF,TGCAGTGCTGGGGGAGGATCGAACACCGGGGAGCTGTTTTTT
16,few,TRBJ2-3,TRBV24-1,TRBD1,CATSDPRDRGTDTQYF,TGTGCCACCAGTGATCCCCGGGACAGGGGCACAGATACGCAGTATTTT
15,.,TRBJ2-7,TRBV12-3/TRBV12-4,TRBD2,CASSPGLAEHYEQYF,TGTGCCAGCAGTCCGGGACTAGCGGAACACTACGAGCAGTACTTC
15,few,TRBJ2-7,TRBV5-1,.,CASTTNPESSYEQYF,TGCGCCAGCACCACTAATCCGGAGAGCTCCTACGAGCAGTACTTC
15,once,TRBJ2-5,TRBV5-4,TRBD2,CASRAAGTRGETQYF,TGTGCCAGCAGAGCTGCCGGGACTAGAGGAGAGACCCAGTACTTC
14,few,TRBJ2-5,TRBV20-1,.,CSARLALGVETQYF,TGCAGTGCTAGACTAGCTTTAGGGGTTGAGACCCAGTACTTC
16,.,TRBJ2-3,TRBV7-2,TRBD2,CASSLVSGGAIYAQYF,TGTGCCAGCAGCTTAGTATCCGGGGGGGCGATATACGCGCAGTATTTT
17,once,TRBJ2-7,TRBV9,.,CASSGGTDYGTSYEQYF,TGTGCCAGCAGCGGGGGGACAGATTACGGGACTAGCTACGAGCAGTACTTC